This record looks at one T cell receptor beta chain sequence and its context. Its antigen target is currently unknown. No base quality information exists; no much larger clone differs at one position. The CDR3 regions of human TCRbeta chains were subjected to immunosequencing. The original methods were these. TCRs in the repertoires were compared against a reference library of SARS-CoV-2-specific TCRs that had been generated with the MIRA antigen-specificity platform. Breadth was defined as the fraction of unique TCRs that were SARS-CoV-2-associated, and depth was defined as the fraction of total T cells that were SARS-CoV-2-associated. Each spike-specific TCR was assigned to its reactive spike region and to a CD4 or CD8 class using the MIRA data. Log10-transformed breadth and depth values were compared by one-way ANOVA with Sidak's multiple comparisons tests. Not all clones reach the TCRdb copy of this immuneACCESS table, which keeps in-frame sequences only. Checked studies attribute under half of the gap to unresolved V genes and leave the rest unexplained. V and J calls and clone size are copied from that table; D and trimming were computed from the DNA. In this sample the table shows approximately 80,000 clones, over 75% of which occur a single time. The biggest ten clones account for around 29% of the sample.

This sample was taken from a study of T cell responses to AZD1222 COVID-19 vaccine listed by TCRdb under 2021. Background for the entire study: AZD1222 recipients with second doses at about 4 weeks or about 12 weeks were pooled, because spike-specific TCR depth and breadth did not differ between schedules. TCR sequencing covered some 240 trial participants: some 210 given two doses of AZD1222 and around 25 given two doses of MenACWY control vaccine. Trial participants were enrolled into age subgroups of 18-55, 56-69 and 70-plus years, which contained approximately 150, 28 and 58 TCR-sequenced participants, respectively. General findings and caveats noted by the study authors: Conclusions about previously exposed vaccinees are limited, since just a handful of AZD1222 recipients were seropositive for SARS-CoV-2 at baseline. A significant rise in spike-specific TCR breadth and depth was observed after two AZD1222 doses relative to day 0 and relative to MenACWY recipients. Participants were mostly white British, with more females than males. The authors suggested clonal diversity may have been underestimated. The vaccine-associated CD4 TCRs covered the entire spike protein, and the dominant responses fell in regions 160-218 and 743-854. Nearly half of unique spike-specific TCRs reportedly recognized epitopes outside regions mutated in the B.1.351 and B.1.1.7 variants. In the small 56-69-year group, the increase in depth fell short of significance, most likely because of low power. Because no day 14 peak-response samples were available, repertoires were characterized only after the peak T cell response.

Reading the label with the study, this specimen's time point is: baseline before first vaccination. The vaccinee samples were drawn from two UK trials, COV001 and COV002, one of which was a single-blind randomized controlled phase 2/3 trial testing AZD1222 (ChAdOx1 nCoV-19) in healthy adults. For TCRbeta chain sequencing, PBMC samples from trial participants were taken at day 0 and at day 28 after the second dose. The TCR sequence derives from an adult in good health. This sample comprised peripheral blood, obtained on day 0 of AZD1222 vaccination.

The DNA sequence is TGCGCCAGCAGCCAACCCAGGCGGGGCGGGGAGCTGTTTTTT. This is translated as CASSQPRRGGELFF. In this chain, TRBV4-1 is recombined with TRBJ2-2; the D segment could be TRBD2, given 6 matching bases. Looking up the germline V gene yields CDR1 MGHRA and CDR2 YSYEKL. V lost 2 bases and J lost 7 bases; the stretch between them is 11 bases long. From cysteine to phenylalanine, the CDR3 is 14 amino acids long. Only the CDR3 DNA is retained, 42 bases long and in frame from the first base.